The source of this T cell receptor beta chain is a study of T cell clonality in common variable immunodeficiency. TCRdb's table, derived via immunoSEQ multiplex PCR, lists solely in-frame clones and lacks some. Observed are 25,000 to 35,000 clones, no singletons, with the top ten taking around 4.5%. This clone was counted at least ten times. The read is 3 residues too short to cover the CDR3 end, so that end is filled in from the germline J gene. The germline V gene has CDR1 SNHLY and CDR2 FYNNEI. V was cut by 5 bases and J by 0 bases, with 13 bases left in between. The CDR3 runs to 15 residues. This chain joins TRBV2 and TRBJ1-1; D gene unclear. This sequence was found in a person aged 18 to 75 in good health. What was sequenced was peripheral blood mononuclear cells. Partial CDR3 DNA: TGTGCCAGCAGTCAAGAGGGCCGTATGAACACTGAA. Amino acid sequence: CASSQEGRMNTE. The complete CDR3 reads CASSQEGRMNTEAFF. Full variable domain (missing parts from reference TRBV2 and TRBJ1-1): EPEVTQTPSHQVTQMGQEVILRCVPISNHLYFYWYRQILGQKVEFLVSFYNNEISEKSEIFDDQFSVERPDGSNFTLKIRSTKLEDSAMYFCASSQEGRMNTEAFFGQGTRLTVV.